The 21 T cell receptor beta chains listed next were all sequenced from one sample in a study of T cells in Graves' hyperthyroidism and ophthalmopathy. The TCR beta CDR3 regions underwent amplification using RNA transcripts as the source. With the HTBI primer set, the TCR CDR3 went through a first round of RT-PCR. In TCRdb, the multiplex PCR reads were re-called with MiXCR into one record per CDR3 protein. The data contain some 350,000 distinct CDR3 sequences, approximately 13% of them singletons. Sequences were obtained from blood. Receptors were obtained from a woman aged 40 to 55 with Graves' ophthalmopathy.

This clonotype was seen ten or more times. The rearrangement joins TRBV7-2 to TRBJ1-2; unclear D gene. Trimming stripped 4 bases from V and 4 bases from J, with 16 bases between. CDR3 length: 15 residues. CDR1 is SGHTA, CDR2 FQGNSA, per germline. CDR3: CASSSRAESFYGYTF. DNA for the CDR3: TGTGCCAGCAGCTCCCGCGCGGAATCCTTCTATGGCTACACCTTC. The full variable domain, completed using reference TRBV7-2 and TRBJ1-2, is GAGVSQSPSNKVTEKGKDVELRCDPISGHTALYWYRQSLGQGLEFLIYFQGNSAPDKSGLPSDRFSAERTGGSVSTLTIQRTQQEDSAVYLCASSSRAESFYGYTFGSGTRLTVV.

This clonotype was detected ten times or more. The V call is TRBV3-1, the J call TRBJ1-3; TRBD1 might be the D (5 bases). The V and J ends lost 4 bases and 5 bases respectively, with 15 bases between them. Germline V CDR1 and CDR2: LGHDT, YNNKEL (reference sequence). This CDR3 has 15 residues. CDR3 coding DNA: TGTGCCAGCAGCCGGGACGGACTCGGTAGAAACACCATATATTTT. Translated, it gives CASSRDGLGRNTIYF.

The chain uses TRBV7-9 and TRBJ2-2; 8 bases map to TRBD1. After removal of 6 bases from V and 5 bases from J, the junction contained 11 bases not matched to a gene. Germline V CDR1 and CDR2: SEHNR, FQNEAQ (reference sequence). This CDR3 is built from 16 residues. The CDR3 is CASSTPAGGLTGELFF. As DNA, the CDR3 is TGTGCCAGCAGTACCCCCGCAGGGGGCTTGACCGGGGAGCTGTTTTTT.

This clonotype was counted ten times or more. This sequence joins TRBV5-5 and TRBJ1-1; D may be TRBD1 (6 bases). The germline gives CDR1 SGHKS, CDR2 YYEKEE (reference sequence). This CDR3 contains 15 residues. Between the trimmed V and J ends, which lost 2 bases and 3 bases, there was a span of 14 bases. CDR3 DNA sequence: TGTGCCAGCAGCTTCAGGGACACCTCATACACTGAAGCTTTCTTT. Translating gives CASSFRDTSYTEAFF.

Many counts were recorded for this clonotype. The J gene is TRBJ1-3, the V gene TRBV29-1; D call uncertain. Germline assignment: CDR1 SQVTM and CDR2 ANQGSEA. V was pared by 1 base and J by 0 bases, with 10 bases between. The CDR3 length is 15 residues. In nucleotides, the CDR3 is TGCAGCGTTGAAGTTCTTCCAGGCTCTGGAAACACCATATATTTT. Amino acid sequence: CSVEVLPGSGNTIYF.

A remark on this clonotype: This clone may be a read error of a much larger clone one base away. V and J are TRBV5-1 and TRBJ1-1; unclear D gene. The CDR3 runs to 14 residues. Germline V gene sequence: CDR1 SGHRS, CDR2 YFSETQ. The CDR3 DNA reads TGCGCCAGCAGCTTGGATGCAGGCAACACTGACGCTTTCTTT. Amino acid sequence: CASSLDAGNTDAFF.

This clonotype was detected a few times. J is TRBJ2-3 and V is TRBV19, with TRBD1 matching 9 bases. Trimming removed 5 bases from V and 1 base from J; junction bases left unmatched: 4. The germline V gene encodes CDR1 LNHDA and CDR2 SQIVND (reference sequence). The CDR3 consists of 15 residues. Here the CDR3 reads CASSARDRGTDTQYF. CDR3 nucleotides: TGTGCCAGTAGTGCCCGGGACAGGGGCACAGATACGCAGTATTTT.

The chain uses TRBV6-4 and TRBJ1-2; D call uncertain. The CDR3 runs 14 residues. Germline V gene sequence: CDR1 MRHNA, CDR2 SNTAGT. Trimming removed 5 bases at V and 4 bases at J, with 14 bases between. CDR3 in amino acids: CASSYGQRAYGYTF. DNA of the CDR3: TGTGCCAGCAGTTACGGGCAGAGAGCCTATGGCTACACCTTC.

This clonotype occurred a few times. This chain connects TRBV7-2 to TRBJ1-4; 7 bases line up with TRBD1. The CDR3 is made up of 15 amino acids. Unmatched junction bases numbered 11, after V lost 6 bases and J lost 7 bases. Germline V lookup: CDR1 SGHTA, CDR2 FQGNSA. The CDR3 DNA sequence: TGTGCCAGCAGATTACAGGGGAGTACGGCTGAAAAACTGTTTTTT. Amino acids: CASRLQGSTAEKLFF.

This clonotype was observed at least ten times. This chain joins TRBV3-1 and TRBJ1-1; possibly TRBD1 for D (5 bases). Germline values: CDR1 LGHDT, CDR2 YNNKEL (reference sequence). CDR3 length equals 13 residues. Trimming took off 3 bases at V and 1 base at J, with 6 bases between the two ends. The CDR3, as DNA: TGTGCCAGCAGCCACGGGGCGAACACTGAAGCTTTCTTT. Its translation is CASSHGANTEAFF.

Concerning this clonotype itself: This clone may be a read error of a much larger clone one base away. V usage is TRBV28 and J usage is TRBJ1-1; a weak D match, TRBD1 (5 bases). This CDR3 spans 13 amino acids. Germline V gives CDR1 MDHEN, CDR2 SYDVKM. The CDR3 region is CASLGGVRTKAFF. The CDR3 bases are TGTGCCAGCCTGGGAGGGGTGCGCACTAAAGCTTTCTTT. The full variable domain, completed using reference TRBV28 and TRBJ1-1, is DVKVTQSSRYLVKRTGEKVFLECVQDMDHENMFWYRQDPGLGLRLIYFSYDVKMKEKGDIPEGYSVSREKKERFSLILESASTNQTSMYLCASLGGVRTKAFFGQGTRLTVV.

This clonotype was detected a few times. The chain carries TRBV20-1 and TRBJ1-2; 8 nucleotides line up with TRBD1. Germline values: CDR1 DFQATT, CDR2 SNEGSKA (reference sequence). J was trimmed by 5 bases and V by 3 bases; bases with no gene match: 11. CDR3 length: 15 residues. CDR3 region: CSASALRRGLYGYTF. For the CDR3, the DNA is TGCAGTGCTAGTGCCCTGCGCAGGGGGCTTTATGGCTACACCTTC.

This clonotype was seen at least ten times. J is TRBJ1-5 and V is TRBV2; 8 positions match TRBD1. This CDR3 spans 15 amino acids. Germline values: CDR1 SNHLY, CDR2 FYNNEI. With 5 bases clipped from V and 2 bases from J, the junction kept 5 bases outside the gene matches. CDR3 DNA sequence: TGTGCCAGCAGTAACAGGGGGTCTCGCAATCAGCCCCAGCATTTT. Translation gives CASSNRGSRNQPQHF.

V usage is TRBV9 and J usage is TRBJ2-3, with unresolved D. This CDR3 is built from 13 residues. The ends were cut back, 2 bases at V and 2 bases at J, with 6 bases in the middle. Germline CDR1 SGDLS, CDR2 YYNGEE. This CDR3 reads CASSVMHTDTQYF. For the CDR3, the DNA is TGTGCCAGCAGCGTGATGCACACAGATACGCAGTATTTT.

The sample holds many counts of this clonotype. This sequence joins TRBV12-3 or TRBV12-4 and TRBJ2-3; no firm D call. The CDR3 sequence is 14 residues long. Trimming removed 5 bases from V and 4 bases from J, with 13 bases in between. In DNA, the CDR3 is TGTGCCAGCAGTAAGCGAGAGACATCAGATACGCAGTATTTT. Amino acid sequence: CASSKRETSDTQYF.

The chain combines TRBV27 with TRBJ2-2; D call uncertain. CDR3 length: 14 residues. Deletions cut 0 bases from V and 3 bases from J, with 5 bases between. CDR1 and CDR2 from the germline V gene are MNHEY and SMNVEV (reference sequence). The chain's CDR3 is CASSLSPDTGELFF. The CDR3 coding sequence is TGTGCCAGCAGTTTATCCCCGGACACCGGGGAGCTGTTTTTT.

The table lists this clonotype with many counts. The chain employs TRBV28 and TRBJ1-6; no definite D call. The CDR3 sequence is 13 residues long. CDR1 and CDR2 (germline): MDHEN, SYDVKM. V was shortened by 2 bases and J by 7 bases, with 6 bases between the two germline ends. In nucleotides, the CDR3 is TGTGCCAGCAGTTTACCTCAGAATTCACCCCTCCACTTT. Protein sequence: CASSLPQNSPLHF.

The table lists this clonotype with a few counts. V usage is TRBV14 and J usage is TRBJ2-3; tentative D call: TRBD2 (7 bases). Germline V gene lookup returns CDR1 SGHDN and CDR2 FVKESK. The CDR3 runs to 16 residues. V was cut by 1 base and J by 7 bases, with 18 bases left in between. This CDR3 is CASSQVSTSRGNTQYF. The CDR3 DNA reads as TGTGCCAGCAGCCAAGTCTCGACTAGCAGGGGAAATACGCAGTATTTT.

This clonotype was detected ten times or more. The chain employs TRBV7-2 and TRBJ2-5, with D perhaps TRBD1 (5 bases). V shed 1 base and J shed 1 base, with 7 bases lying between them. Germline V gene sequence: CDR1 SGHTA, CDR2 FQGNSA. This CDR3 is 14 amino acids long. In DNA form, the CDR3 reads TGTGCCAGCAGCTTAGGACAGATCCAAGAGACCCAGTACTTC. Amino acid sequence: CASSLGQIQETQYF. Complete variable domain (other parts from reference TRBV7-2 and TRBJ2-5): GAGVSQSPSNKVTEKGKDVELRCDPISGHTALYWYRQSLGQGLEFLIYFQGNSAPDKSGLPSDRFSAERTGGSVSTLTIQRTQQEDSAVYLCASSLGQIQETQYFGPGTRLLVL.

This clonotype was found many times. This sequence joins TRBV6-1 and TRBJ2-1; the D gene is possibly TRBD1 (7 bases). V lost 7 bases, J lost 7 bases, and 17 bases lay in between. The CDR3 has 14 amino acids. The germline gives CDR1 MNHNS, CDR2 SASEGT. The CDR3 reads CASTEPPGGNEQFF. Written as DNA, the CDR3 is TGTGCCAGCACGGAACCCCCAGGGGGGAATGAGCAGTTCTTC.

This clonotype occurred once. Germline and junction disagree at one end, which may indicate a read error. The chain is built from TRBV27 and TRBJ2-3; D gene unclear. Germline assignment: CDR1 MNHEY and CDR2 SMNVEV (reference sequence). This CDR3 is built from 12 residues. This chain's CDR3 is CASSFLADTRYF. CDR3 DNA: TGTGCCAGCAGTTTTTTGGCTGATACGCGGTATTTT.